The 14 T cell receptor beta chains reported below all come from one sample, sequenced in a study of beta chain features in type 1 diabetes. Findings and limits, study-wide: Among all four CD4+ subsets, Type 1 diabetes patients had TCRB CDR3s that were moderately but significantly shorter.

The antigens of these receptors remain unknown. Expressed TCRB transcripts got sequenced, as all isolated RNA was reverse transcribed. The method was immunoSEQ multiplex PCR; TCRdb's version includes in-frame clones alone and lacks a portion of them. The sample comprises around 260,000 clones, around 21% of which are singletons, and 0.028% rests with the top ten. Sequenced sample: naive CD4+ T cells from blood. The receptors derive from a woman between 40 and 55 years old with type 1 diabetes.

The genes are TRBV9 and TRBJ2-5, with 7 bases fitting TRBD1. This CDR3 spans 16 amino acids. The germline V gene has CDR1 SGDLS and CDR2 YYNGEE. V was clipped by 0 bases and J by 5 bases; unmatched bases: 10. For the CDR3, the DNA is TGTGCCAGCAGCGTAGCGCCGACAGGGTGGGGGGAGACCCAGTACTTC. This translates into CASSVAPTGWGETQYF.

The genes are TRBV6-6 and TRBJ1-2, with 9 bases identical to TRBD1. The junction had 4 bases not matched to a gene; V was cut back by 0 bases and J by 8 bases. CDR3 length equals 14 residues. CDR1 is MNHNY, CDR2 SVGAGI, per germline (reference sequence). The CDR3 loop reads CASSYSGQGFGYTF. The CDR3 nucleotides are TGTGCCAGCAGTTACTCGGGACAGGGTTTCGGCTACACCTTC.

This clone was seen only a few times. CDR3 loop: CASSPGQGGHNEQFF. As DNA, the CDR3 is TGTGCCAGCAGTCCCGGACAGGGGGGACACAATGAGCAGTTCTTC. The V and J genes are TRBV25-1 and TRBJ2-1; TRBD1 agrees at 10 bases. Trimming cost V 5 bases and J 5 bases; bases outside gene matches: 6. CDR1 MGHDK and CDR2 SYGVNS come from the germline V gene. There are 15 residues in the CDR3.

This clone was counted only a few times. The V gene is TRBV5-1, the J gene TRBJ1-1; the D gene is possibly TRBD1 (6 bases). The germline gives CDR1 SGHRS, CDR2 YFSETQ. The CDR3 runs 14 residues. V was clipped by 5 bases and J by 4 bases, with 15 bases between them. CDR3 DNA sequence: TGCGCCAGCAGTTACCTCGGACAGAGCACTGAAGCTTTCTTT. This translates into CASSYLGQSTEAFF.

The chain is built from TRBV2 and TRBJ1-1, with D maybe TRBD1 (5 bases). CDR1 and CDR2 from the germline V gene are SNHLY and FYNNEI. V was shortened by 6 bases and J by 0 bases, with 17 bases between the two germline ends. This CDR3 spans 16 amino acids. CDR3 bases: TGTGCCAGCAGCCTCACCGGGTGGGGGGTGAACACTGAAGCTTTCTTT. This sequence encodes CASSLTGWGVNTEAFF.

V usage is TRBV5-1 and J usage is TRBJ2-1; D unresolved. CDR3 length: 15 residues. Germline CDR1 and CDR2: SGHRS and YFSETQ. The ends were cut back, 0 bases at V and 5 bases at J, with 12 bases in the middle. The CDR3 DNA reads as TGCGCCAGCAGCTTGGTTGGTAGCCTAAACAATGAGCAGTTCTTC. This codes for CASSLVGSLNNEQFF.

The chain uses TRBV6-1 and TRBJ2-5; 9 nucleotides align to TRBD1. This CDR3 contains 13 residues. CDR1 MNHNS and CDR2 SASEGT come from the germline V gene. The V and J ends lost 10 bases and 3 bases, in that order; junction bases with no gene match: 6. The CDR3 protein is CATRRQGEETQYF. In DNA form, the CDR3 reads TGTGCCACCCGCCGACAGGGGGAAGAGACCCAGTACTTC.

The table lists this clone with a few counts. J is TRBJ2-1 and V is TRBV6-1, with D hard to call. The germline V gene has CDR1 MNHNS and CDR2 SASEGT. The CDR3 is 16 residues long. The germline V and J ends were trimmed by 4 bases and 0 bases, with 13 bases remaining between them. The CDR3 reads CASSGAAESSYNEQFF. In DNA form, the CDR3 reads TGTGCCAGCAGTGGGGCAGCTGAAAGCTCCTACAATGAGCAGTTCTTC.

This chain uses TRBV9 with TRBJ1-2, with 7 bases that match TRBD1. Germline V gene data show CDR1 as SGDLS and CDR2 as YYNGEE. Trimming cost V 4 bases and J 2 bases; bases outside gene matches: 5. This CDR3 has 14 amino acids. DNA for the CDR3: TGTGCCAGCAGCTCCCGGACAGGAAACTATGGCTACACCTTC. Its protein product is CASSSRTGNYGYTF.

This clone has only a few counts. V usage is TRBV28 and J usage is TRBJ2-1, with D maybe TRBD1 (6 bases). CDR1 MDHEN and CDR2 SYDVKM come from the germline V gene. V lost 7 bases and J lost 4, with 14 bases in between. This CDR3 comprises 14 residues. This CDR3 reads CASKLDRGYNEQFF. CDR3 sequence (DNA): TGTGCCAGCAAATTGGACAGAGGGTACAATGAGCAGTTCTTC.

This clone came up a few times. The genes are TRBV5-1 and TRBJ1-1, with D perhaps TRBD1 (5 bases). CDR1 is SGHRS, CDR2 YFSETQ, per germline. The CDR3 covers 13 residues. Trimming shortened V by 4 bases and J by 7 bases, and 14 bases separated the two germline ends. The CDR3 DNA reads TGCGCCAGCAGCCTTCCCGGGACTAGTGAAGCTTTCTTT. Amino acid sequence: CASSLPGTSEAFF.

The chain carries TRBV5-1 and TRBJ1-5; 7 bases fit TRBD1. The CDR3 is 14 residues long. Germline V CDR1 and CDR2: SGHRS, YFSETQ. After removal of 2 bases from V and 5 bases from J, the junction contained 4 bases not matched to a gene. The chain's CDR3 is CASSFGTADQPQHF. The CDR3 nucleotides are TGCGCCAGCAGCTTCGGGACAGCCGATCAGCCCCAGCATTTT.

The V call is TRBV7-3, the J call TRBJ2-7, with a weak D call TRBD2 (5 bases). Germline assignment: CDR1 SGHTA and CDR2 FQGTGA. Between the trimmed V and J ends, which lost 2 bases and 5 bases, there was a span of 10 bases. The CDR3 loop spans 13 amino acids. The CDR3, as DNA: TGTGCCAGCAGCTTACAGGCCGGGGACGAGCAGTACTTC. Translating it yields CASSLQAGDEQYF.

The J gene is TRBJ1-1, the V gene TRBV11-1; TRBD1 is a possible D gene (6 bases). The CDR3 runs to 14 residues. Germline V lookup: CDR1 SGHAT, CDR2 FQDESV (reference sequence). The V and J ends lost 4 bases and 5 bases respectively, with 14 bases between them. This CDR3 is CASSSGRGWTEAFF. CDR3 DNA: TGTGCCAGCAGCTCAGGCAGGGGATGGACTGAAGCTTTCTTT.